In its sample, the clone carrying this TCR beta chain was seen once. V dropped 5 bases and J dropped 2; count of bases not matched to a gene: 15. The length of the CDR3 is 18 residues. Per the germline V gene, CDR1 is SGHRS and CDR2 is YFSETQ. As processed by the authors: Estimated nucleated cell counts came from reference gene primer amplification. Sequenced by immunoSEQ multiplex PCR; TCRdb stores in-frame clones only, minus some. The V and J calls and clone size were taken over from that table, and D and trimming were inferred from the DNA. The data show about 240,000 clones, about 87% seen once. Recruitment covered about 25 US areas and drew participants whose ages spanned roughly 18 to 100 years. The record originates from a study of blood T cell repertoires in COVID-19. Study summary: Acute and convalescent COVID-19 specimens originated in the United States, Italy and Spain. T cells, B-cell-depleted T cells, or PBMCs provided the cDNA or gDNA that served as material.

The genes are TRBV5-1 and TRBJ1-2; 10 nucleotides line up with TRBD1. The clonotype was recovered from a woman in her 30s with acute COVID-19. The sequenced material came from PBMCs or T cells enriched from blood (not recorded which). For the CDR3, the DNA is TGCGCCAGCAGTCGAAGCCGTCCGACAGGGGGCGGGAACTATGGCTACACCTTC. Translation gives CASSRSRPTGGGNYGYTF. The entire variable domain, with the rest obtained from reference TRBV5-1 and TRBJ1-2, is as follows: KAGVTQTPRYLIKTRGQQVTLSCSPISGHRSVSWYQQTPGQGLQFLFEYFSETQRNKGNFPGRFSGRQFSNSRSEMNVSTLELGDSALYLCASSRSRPTGGGNYGYTFGSGTRLTVV.